This T cell receptor (beta chain) was sequenced in a study of shared clonotypes between healthy human individuals. V dropped 6 bases and J dropped 4 bases, with 9 bases sitting between them. CDR1 is MDHEN and CDR2 is SYDVKM in the germline V gene. The CDR3 consists of 12 residues. Clones were read by immunoSEQ multiplex PCR, and TCRdb kept only the in-frame ones, dropping some. The repertoire holds about 680,000 clones, with approximately 73% as singletons. About this clone: Distinct nucleotide sequences in the sample also encode this CDR3.

This TCR derives from a young woman in good health. The chain links TRBV28 to TRBJ2-5, with TRBD2 as a possible D gene (5 bases). The sample comprised memory CD4+ T cells sorted from blood. Indicated subset: CD45RA-negative fraction. The CDR3 DNA reads TGTGCCAGCAGAGGAGGATTAGAGACCCAGTACTTC. It encodes CASRGGLETQYF.